This record concerns one T cell receptor (beta chain) sequence. These data originate in a study of T cell responses to AZD1222 COVID-19 vaccine. The assay was immunoSEQ multiplex PCR, and TCRdb's table has in-frame clones only and misses some. The sample lists about 80,000 clones; around 93% were seen once. The sample consisted of peripheral blood, taken 28 days after the second AZD1222 dose. The sequence came from an adult who received the AZD1222 COVID-19 vaccine.

In nucleotides, the CDR3 is TGTGCCAGCAGTTTATGGTCCTACGAGCAGTACTTC. Amino acid sequence: CASSLWSYEQYF. The genes are TRBV28 and TRBJ2-7; D is unresolved. Germline V gene sequence: CDR1 MDHEN, CDR2 SYDVKM. There are 12 residues in the CDR3. V lost 0 bases to trimming and J lost 1 base, with 1 base between them.